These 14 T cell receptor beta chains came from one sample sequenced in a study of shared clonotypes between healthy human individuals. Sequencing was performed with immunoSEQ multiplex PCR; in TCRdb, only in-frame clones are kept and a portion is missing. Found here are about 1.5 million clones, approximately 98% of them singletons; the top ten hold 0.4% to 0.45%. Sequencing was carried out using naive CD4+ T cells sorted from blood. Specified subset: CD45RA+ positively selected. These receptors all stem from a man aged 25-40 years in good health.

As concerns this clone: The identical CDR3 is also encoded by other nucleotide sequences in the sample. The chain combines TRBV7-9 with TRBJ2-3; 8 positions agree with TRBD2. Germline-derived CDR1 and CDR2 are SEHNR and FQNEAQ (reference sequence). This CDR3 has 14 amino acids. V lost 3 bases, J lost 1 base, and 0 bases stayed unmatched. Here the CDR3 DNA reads TGTGCCAGCAGCTTGACTAGCGGCACAGATACGCAGTATTTT. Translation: CASSLTSGTDTQYF.

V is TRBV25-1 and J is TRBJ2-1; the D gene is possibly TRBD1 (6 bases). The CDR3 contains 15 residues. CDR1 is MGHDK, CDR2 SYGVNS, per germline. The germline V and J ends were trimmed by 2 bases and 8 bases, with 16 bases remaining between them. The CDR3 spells CASSEPNRAGYEQFF. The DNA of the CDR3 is TGTGCCAGCAGTGAACCCAACAGGGCTGGGTATGAGCAGTTCTTC. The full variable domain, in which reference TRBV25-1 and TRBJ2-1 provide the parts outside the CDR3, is EADIYQTPRYLVIGTGKKITLECSQTMGHDKMYWYQQDPGMELHLIHYSYGVNSTEKGDLSSESTVSRIRTEHFPLTLESARPSHTSQYLCASSEPNRAGYEQFFGPGTRLTVL.

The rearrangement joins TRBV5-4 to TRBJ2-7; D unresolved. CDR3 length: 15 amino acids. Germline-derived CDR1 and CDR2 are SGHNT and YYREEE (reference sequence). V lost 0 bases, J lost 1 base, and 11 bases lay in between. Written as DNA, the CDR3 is TGTGCCAGCAGCTTGGTAGGACGGAAATCCTACGAGCAGTACTTC. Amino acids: CASSLVGRKSYEQYF.

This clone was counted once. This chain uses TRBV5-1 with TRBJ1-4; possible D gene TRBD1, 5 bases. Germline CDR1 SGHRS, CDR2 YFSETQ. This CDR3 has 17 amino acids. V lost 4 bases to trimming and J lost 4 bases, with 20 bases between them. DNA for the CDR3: TGCGCCAGCAGCCTCTCGGATAGGACCGACAGTAATGAAAAACTGTTTTTT. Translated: CASSLSDRTDSNEKLFF.

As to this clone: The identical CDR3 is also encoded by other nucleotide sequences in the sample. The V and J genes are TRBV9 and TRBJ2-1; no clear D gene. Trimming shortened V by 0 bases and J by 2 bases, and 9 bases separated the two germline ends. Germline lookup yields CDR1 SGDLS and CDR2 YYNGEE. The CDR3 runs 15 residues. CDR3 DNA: TGTGCCAGCAGCGTAGCTTGGGAAACCTACAATGAGCAGTTCTTC. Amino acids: CASSVAWETYNEQFF.

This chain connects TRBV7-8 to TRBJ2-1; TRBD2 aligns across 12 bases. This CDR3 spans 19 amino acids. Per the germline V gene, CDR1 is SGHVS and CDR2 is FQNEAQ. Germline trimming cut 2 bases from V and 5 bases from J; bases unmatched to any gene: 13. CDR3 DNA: TGTGCCAGCAGCTTAATGTCTAGCGGGAGGGCCACCGTCCACAATGAGCAGTTCTTC. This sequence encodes CASSLMSSGRATVHNEQFF.

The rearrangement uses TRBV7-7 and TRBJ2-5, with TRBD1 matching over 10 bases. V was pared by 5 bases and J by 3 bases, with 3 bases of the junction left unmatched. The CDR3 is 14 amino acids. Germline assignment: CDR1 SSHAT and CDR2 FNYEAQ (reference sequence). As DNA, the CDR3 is TGTGCCAGCAGCCCCGGGACAGGGGAAGAGACCCAGTACTTC. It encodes CASSPGTGEETQYF.

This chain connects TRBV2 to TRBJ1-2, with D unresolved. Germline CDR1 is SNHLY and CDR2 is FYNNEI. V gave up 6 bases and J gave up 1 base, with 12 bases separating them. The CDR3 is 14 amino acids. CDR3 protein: CASSLKRVNYGYTF. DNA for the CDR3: TGTGCCAGCAGCCTAAAGCGGGTTAACTATGGCTACACCTTC.

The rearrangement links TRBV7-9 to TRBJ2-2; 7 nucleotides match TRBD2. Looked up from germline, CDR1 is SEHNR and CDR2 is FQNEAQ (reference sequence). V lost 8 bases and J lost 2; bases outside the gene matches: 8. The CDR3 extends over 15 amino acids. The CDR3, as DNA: TGTGCCAGCCCCTTTCGGGAGGACAACACCGGGGAGCTGTTTTTT. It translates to CASPFREDNTGELFF.

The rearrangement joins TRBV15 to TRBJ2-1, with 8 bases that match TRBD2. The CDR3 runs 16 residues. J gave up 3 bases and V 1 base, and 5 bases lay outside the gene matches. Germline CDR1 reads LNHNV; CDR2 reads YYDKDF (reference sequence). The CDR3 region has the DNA TGTGCCACCAGCAGAGTTTCTAGCGGGTTCTACAATGAGCAGTTCTTC. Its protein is CATSRVSSGFYNEQFF. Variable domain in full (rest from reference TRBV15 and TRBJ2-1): DAMVIQNPRYQVTQFGKPVTLSCSQTLNHNVMYWYQQKSSQAPKLLFHYYDKDFNNEADTPDNFQSRRPNTSFCFLDIRSPGLGDTAMYLCATSRVSSGFYNEQFFGPGTRLTVL.

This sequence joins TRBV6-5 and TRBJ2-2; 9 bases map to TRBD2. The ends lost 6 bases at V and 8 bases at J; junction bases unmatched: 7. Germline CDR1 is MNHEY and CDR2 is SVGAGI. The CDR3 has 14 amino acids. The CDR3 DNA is TGTGCCAGCAGGGAGAGCGGGAGGACGGGGGAGCTGTTTTTT. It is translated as CASRESGRTGELFF.

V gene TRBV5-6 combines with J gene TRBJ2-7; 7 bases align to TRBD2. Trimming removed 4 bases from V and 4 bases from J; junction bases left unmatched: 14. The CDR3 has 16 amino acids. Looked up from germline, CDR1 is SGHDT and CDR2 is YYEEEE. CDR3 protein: CASSGGSSGTWYEQYF. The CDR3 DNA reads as TGTGCCAGCAGCGGCGGGAGCTCAGGCACTTGGTACGAGCAGTACTTC. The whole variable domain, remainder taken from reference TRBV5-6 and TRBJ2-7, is DAGVTQSPTHLIKTRGQQVTLRCSPKSGHDTVSWYQQALGQGPQFIFQYYEEEERQRGNFPDRFSGHQFPNYSSELNVNALLLGDSALYLCASSGGSSGTWYEQYFGPGTRLTVT.

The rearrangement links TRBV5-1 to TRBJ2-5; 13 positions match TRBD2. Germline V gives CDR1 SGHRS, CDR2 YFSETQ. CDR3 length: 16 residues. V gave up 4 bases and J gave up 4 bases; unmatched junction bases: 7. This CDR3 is CASSVIGLAGVETQYF. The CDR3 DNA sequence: TGCGCCAGCAGCGTGATAGGACTAGCGGGAGTAGAGACCCAGTACTTC. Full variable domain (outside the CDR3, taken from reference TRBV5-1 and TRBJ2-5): KAGVTQTPRYLIKTRGQQVTLSCSPISGHRSVSWYQQTPGQGLQFLFEYFSETQRNKGNFPGRFSGRQFSNSRSEMNVSTLELGDSALYLCASSVIGLAGVETQYFGPGTRLLVL.

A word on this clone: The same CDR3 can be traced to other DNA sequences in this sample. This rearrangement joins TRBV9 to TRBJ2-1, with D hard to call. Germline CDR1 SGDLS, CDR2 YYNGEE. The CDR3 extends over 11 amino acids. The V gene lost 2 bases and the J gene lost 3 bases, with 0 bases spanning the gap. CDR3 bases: TGTGCCAGCAGCGTCTACAATGAGCAGTTCTTC. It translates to CASSVYNEQFF.